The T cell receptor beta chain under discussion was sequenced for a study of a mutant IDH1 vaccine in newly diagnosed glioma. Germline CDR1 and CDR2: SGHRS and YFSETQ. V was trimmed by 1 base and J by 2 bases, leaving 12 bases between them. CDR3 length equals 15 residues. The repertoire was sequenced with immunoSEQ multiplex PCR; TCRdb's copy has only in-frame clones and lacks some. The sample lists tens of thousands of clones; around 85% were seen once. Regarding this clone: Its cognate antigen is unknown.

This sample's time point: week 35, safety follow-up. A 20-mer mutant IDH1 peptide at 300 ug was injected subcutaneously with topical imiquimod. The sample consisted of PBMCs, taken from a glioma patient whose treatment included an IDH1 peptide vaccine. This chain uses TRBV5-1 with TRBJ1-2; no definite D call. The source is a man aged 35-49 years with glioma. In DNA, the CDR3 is TGCGCCAGCAGCTTGTTTTCGGAACTCAACTATGGCTACACCTTC. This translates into CASSLFSELNYGYTF. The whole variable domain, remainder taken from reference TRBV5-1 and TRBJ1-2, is KAGVTQTPRYLIKTRGQQVTLSCSPISGHRSVSWYQQTPGQGLQFLFEYFSETQRNKGNFPGRFSGRQFSNSRSEMNVSTLELGDSALYLCASSLFSELNYGYTFGSGTRLTVV.